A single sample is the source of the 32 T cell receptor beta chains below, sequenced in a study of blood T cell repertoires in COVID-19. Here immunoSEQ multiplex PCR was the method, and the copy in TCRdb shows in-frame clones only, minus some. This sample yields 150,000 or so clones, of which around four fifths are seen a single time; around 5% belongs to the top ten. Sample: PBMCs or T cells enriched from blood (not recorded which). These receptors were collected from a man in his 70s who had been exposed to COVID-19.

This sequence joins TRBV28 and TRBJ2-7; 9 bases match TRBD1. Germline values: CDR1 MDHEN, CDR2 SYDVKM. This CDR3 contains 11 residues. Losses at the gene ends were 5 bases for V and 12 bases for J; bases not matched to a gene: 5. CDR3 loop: CASSQGQGPYF. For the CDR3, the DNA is TGTGCCAGCAGTCAAGGACAGGGGCCGTACTTC.

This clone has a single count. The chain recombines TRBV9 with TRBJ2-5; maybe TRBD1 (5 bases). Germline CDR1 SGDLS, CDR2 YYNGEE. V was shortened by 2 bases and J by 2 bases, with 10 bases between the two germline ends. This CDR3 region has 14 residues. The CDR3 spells CASSVQGMQETQYF. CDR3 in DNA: TGTGCCAGCAGCGTCCAGGGAATGCAAGAGACCCAGTACTTC.

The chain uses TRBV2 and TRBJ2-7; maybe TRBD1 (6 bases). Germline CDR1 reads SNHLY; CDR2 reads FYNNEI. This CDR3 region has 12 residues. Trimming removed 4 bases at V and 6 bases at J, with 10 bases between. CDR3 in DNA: TGTGCCAGCAGTGTACTGACAGGCGAGCAGTACTTC. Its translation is CASSVLTGEQYF.

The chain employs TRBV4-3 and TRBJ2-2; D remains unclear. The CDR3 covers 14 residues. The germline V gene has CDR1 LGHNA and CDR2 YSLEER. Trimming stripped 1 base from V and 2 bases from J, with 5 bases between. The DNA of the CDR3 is TGCGCCAGCAGCCAAGGAGATAACACCGGGGAGCTGTTTTTT. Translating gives CASSQGDNTGELFF.

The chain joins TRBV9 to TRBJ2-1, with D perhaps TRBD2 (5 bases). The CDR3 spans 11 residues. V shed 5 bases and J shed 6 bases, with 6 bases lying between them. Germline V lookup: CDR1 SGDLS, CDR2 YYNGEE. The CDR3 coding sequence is TGTGCCAGCAGTGAGGGCAATGAGCAGTTCTTC. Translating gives CASSEGNEQFF.

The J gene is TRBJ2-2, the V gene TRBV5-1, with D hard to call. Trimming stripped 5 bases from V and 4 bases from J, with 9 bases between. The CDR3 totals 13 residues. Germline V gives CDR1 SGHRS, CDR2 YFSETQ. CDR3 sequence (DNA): TGCGCCAGCAGGGAGCGAGGCACCGGGGAGCTGTTTTTT. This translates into CASRERGTGELFF. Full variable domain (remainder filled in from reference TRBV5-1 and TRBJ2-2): KAGVTQTPRYLIKTRGQQVTLSCSPISGHRSVSWYQQTPGQGLQFLFEYFSETQRNKGNFPGRFSGRQFSNSRSEMNVSTLELGDSALYLCASRERGTGELFFGEGSRLTVL.

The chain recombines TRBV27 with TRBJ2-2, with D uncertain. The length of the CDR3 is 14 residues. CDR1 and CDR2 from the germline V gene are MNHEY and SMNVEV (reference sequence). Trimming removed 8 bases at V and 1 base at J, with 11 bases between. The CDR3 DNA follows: TGTGCCAGCCCTCTTTCGAGGAACACCGGGGAGCTGTTTTTT. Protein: CASPLSRNTGELFF.

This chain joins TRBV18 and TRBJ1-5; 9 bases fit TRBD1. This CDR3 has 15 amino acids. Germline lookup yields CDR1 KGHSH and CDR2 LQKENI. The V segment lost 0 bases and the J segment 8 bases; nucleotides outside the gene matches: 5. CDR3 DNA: TGTGCCAGCTCACCACCGGGACAGGGTCCAAAGCCCCAGCATTTT. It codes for CASSPPGQGPKPQHF.

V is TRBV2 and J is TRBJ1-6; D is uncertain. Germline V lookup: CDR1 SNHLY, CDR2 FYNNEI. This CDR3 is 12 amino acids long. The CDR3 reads CASWAVGSPLHF. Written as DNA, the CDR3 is TGTGCTAGCTGGGCAGTGGGTTCACCCCTCCACTTT.

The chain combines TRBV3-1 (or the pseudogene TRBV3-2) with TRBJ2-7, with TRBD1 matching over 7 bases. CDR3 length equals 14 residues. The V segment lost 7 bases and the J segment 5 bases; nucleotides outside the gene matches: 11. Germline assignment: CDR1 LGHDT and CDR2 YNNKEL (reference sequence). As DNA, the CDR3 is TGTGCCAGCACCCCTCTGACAGGGATGGACGAGCAGTACTTC. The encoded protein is CASTPLTGMDEQYF.

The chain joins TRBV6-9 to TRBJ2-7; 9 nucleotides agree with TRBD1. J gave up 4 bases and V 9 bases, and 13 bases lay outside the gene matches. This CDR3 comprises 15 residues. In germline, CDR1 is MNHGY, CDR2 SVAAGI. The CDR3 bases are TGTGCCAGGGAACAGGGGGCGCGTGTACGGTACGAGCAGTACTTC. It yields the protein CAREQGARVRYEQYF.

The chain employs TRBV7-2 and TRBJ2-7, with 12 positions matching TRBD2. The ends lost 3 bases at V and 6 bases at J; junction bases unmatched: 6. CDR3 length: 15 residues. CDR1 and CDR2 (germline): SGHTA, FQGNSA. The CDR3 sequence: CASSFRLAGAGEQYF. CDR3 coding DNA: TGTGCCAGCAGCTTTCGACTAGCGGGAGCCGGCGAGCAGTACTTC.

The CDR3 bases are TGTGCCAGCAGCCAATACGGAGAAGAGCAGTTCTTC. Amino acid sequence: CASSQYGEEQFF. This chain connects TRBV3-1 (or the pseudogene TRBV3-2) to TRBJ2-1; unclear D gene. Trimming cost V 2 bases and J 10 bases, with 9 bases left between them. There are 12 residues in the CDR3. Germline assignment: CDR1 LGHDT and CDR2 YNNKEL (reference sequence).

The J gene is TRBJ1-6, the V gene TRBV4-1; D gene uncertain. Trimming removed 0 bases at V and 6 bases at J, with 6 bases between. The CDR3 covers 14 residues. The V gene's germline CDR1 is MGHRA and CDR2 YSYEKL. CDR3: CASSQDVSNSPLHF. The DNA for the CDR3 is TGCGCCAGCAGCCAAGATGTCAGTAATTCACCCCTCCACTTT.

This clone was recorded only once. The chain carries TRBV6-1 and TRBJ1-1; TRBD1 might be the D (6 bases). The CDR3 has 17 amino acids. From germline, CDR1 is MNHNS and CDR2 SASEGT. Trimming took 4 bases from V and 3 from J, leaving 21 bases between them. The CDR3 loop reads CASSVGTGRVLDTEAFF. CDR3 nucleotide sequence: TGTGCCAGCAGTGTTGGTACAGGGAGGGTTTTGGACACTGAAGCTTTCTTT.

CDR3 loop: CASSRCLQSYEQYF. The CDR3 DNA reads as TGCGCCAGCAGTCGTTGTTTACAGTCCTACGAGCAGTACTTC. The gene calls are TRBV23-1 and TRBJ2-7; D unresolved. TRBV23-1 is an open reading frame whose function is uncertain. Deletions cut 4 bases from V and 1 base from J, with 11 bases between. The length of the CDR3 is 14 residues.

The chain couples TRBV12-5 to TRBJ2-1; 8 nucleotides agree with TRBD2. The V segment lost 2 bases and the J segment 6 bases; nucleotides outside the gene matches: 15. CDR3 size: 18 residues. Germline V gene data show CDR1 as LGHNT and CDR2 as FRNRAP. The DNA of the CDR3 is TGTGCTAGTGGTTTGCTGATACCCGGGACTAGAACCTCCAATGAGCAGTTCTTC. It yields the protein CASGLLIPGTRTSNEQFF.

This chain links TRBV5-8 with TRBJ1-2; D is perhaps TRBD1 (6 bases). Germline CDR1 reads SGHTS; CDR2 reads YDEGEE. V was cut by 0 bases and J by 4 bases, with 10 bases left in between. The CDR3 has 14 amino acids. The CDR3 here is CASSLGGQSYGYTF. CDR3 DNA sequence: TGTGCCAGCAGCTTGGGGGGGCAGAGCTATGGCTACACCTTC.

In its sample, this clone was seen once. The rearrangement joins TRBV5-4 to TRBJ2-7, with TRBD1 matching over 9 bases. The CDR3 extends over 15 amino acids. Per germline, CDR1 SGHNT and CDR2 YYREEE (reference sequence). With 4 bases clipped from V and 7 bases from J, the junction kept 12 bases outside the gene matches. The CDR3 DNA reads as TGTGCCAGCAGCGGGACCGGGACAGGGCTTTGGGAGCAGTACTTC. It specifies CASSGTGTGLWEQYF.

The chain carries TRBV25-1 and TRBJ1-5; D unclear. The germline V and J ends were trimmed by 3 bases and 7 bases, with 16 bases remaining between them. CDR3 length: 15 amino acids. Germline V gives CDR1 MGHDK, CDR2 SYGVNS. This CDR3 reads CASSEIAPPGQPQHF. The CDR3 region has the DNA TGTGCCAGCAGTGAGATCGCGCCCCCCGGGCAGCCCCAGCATTTT.

The CDR3 loop reads CASSLSAGEQFF. The CDR3 DNA is TGTGCCAGCAGCTTGTCAGCAGGGGAGCAGTTCTTC. The genes are TRBV5-5 and TRBJ2-1, with a tentative D call TRBD1 (5 bases). Germline assignment: CDR1 SGHKS and CDR2 YYEKEE (reference sequence). This CDR3 comprises 12 residues. V dropped 1 base and J dropped 10 bases, with 9 bases sitting between them.

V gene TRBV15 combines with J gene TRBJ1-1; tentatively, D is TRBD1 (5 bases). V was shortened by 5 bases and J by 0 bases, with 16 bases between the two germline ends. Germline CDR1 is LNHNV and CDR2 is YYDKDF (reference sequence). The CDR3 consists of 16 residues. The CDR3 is CATSGRGTQLNTEAFF. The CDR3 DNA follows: TGTGCCACCAGCGGGCGGGGCACACAGTTGAACACTGAAGCTTTCTTT. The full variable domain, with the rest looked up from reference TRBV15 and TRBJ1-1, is DAMVIQNPRYQVTQFGKPVTLSCSQTLNHNVMYWYQQKSSQAPKLLFHYYDKDFNNEADTPDNFQSRRPNTSFCFLDIRSPGLGDTAMYLCATSGRGTQLNTEAFFGQGTRLTVV.

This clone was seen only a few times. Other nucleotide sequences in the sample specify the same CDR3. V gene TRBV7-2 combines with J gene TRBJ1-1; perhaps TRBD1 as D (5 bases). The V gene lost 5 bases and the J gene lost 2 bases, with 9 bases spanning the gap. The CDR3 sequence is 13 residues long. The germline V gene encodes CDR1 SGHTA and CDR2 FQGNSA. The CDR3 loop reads CASSLQGNTEAFF. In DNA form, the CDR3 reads TGTGCCAGCAGCCTCCAGGGTAACACTGAAGCTTTCTTT.

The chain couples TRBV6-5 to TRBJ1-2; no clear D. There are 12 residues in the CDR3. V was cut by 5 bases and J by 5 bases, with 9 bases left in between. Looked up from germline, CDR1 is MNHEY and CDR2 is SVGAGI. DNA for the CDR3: TGTGCCAGCAGTAATACAGTATATGGCTACACCTTC. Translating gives CASSNTVYGYTF.

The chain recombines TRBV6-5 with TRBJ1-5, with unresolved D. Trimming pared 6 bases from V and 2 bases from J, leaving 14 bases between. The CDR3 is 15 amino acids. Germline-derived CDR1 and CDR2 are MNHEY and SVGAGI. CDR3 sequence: CASRDHDGGNQPQHF. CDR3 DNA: TGTGCCAGCAGAGACCACGACGGGGGCAATCAGCCCCAGCATTTT.

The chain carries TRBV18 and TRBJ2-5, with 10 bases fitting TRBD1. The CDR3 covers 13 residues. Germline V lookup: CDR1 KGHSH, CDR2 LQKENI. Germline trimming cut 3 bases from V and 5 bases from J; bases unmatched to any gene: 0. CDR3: CASSPDRGETQYF. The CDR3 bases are TGTGCCAGCTCACCGGACAGGGGGGAGACCCAGTACTTC.

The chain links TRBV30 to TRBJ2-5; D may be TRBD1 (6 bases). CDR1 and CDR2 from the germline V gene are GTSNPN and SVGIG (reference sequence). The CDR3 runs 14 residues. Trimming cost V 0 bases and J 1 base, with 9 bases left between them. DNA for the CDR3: TGTGCCTGGAGTGTACAGGGTGTCCAAGAGACCCAGTACTTC. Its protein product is CAWSVQGVQETQYF.

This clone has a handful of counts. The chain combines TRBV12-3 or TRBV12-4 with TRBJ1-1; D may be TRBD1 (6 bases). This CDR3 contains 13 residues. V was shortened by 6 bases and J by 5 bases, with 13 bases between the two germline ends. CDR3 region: CASRLQGWTEAFF. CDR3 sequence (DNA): TGTGCCAGCAGGCTACAGGGATGGACTGAAGCTTTCTTT.

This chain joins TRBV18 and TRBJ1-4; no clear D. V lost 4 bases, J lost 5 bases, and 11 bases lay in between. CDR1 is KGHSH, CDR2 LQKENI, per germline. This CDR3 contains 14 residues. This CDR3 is CASSLAGANEKLFF. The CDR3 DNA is TGTGCCAGCTCACTGGCCGGAGCGAATGAAAAACTGTTTTTT.

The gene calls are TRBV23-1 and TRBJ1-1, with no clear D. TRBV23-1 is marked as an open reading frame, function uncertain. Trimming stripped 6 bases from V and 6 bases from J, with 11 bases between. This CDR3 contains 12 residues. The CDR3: CASRRITPEAFF. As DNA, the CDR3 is TGCGCCAGCAGACGAATTACACCTGAAGCTTTCTTT.

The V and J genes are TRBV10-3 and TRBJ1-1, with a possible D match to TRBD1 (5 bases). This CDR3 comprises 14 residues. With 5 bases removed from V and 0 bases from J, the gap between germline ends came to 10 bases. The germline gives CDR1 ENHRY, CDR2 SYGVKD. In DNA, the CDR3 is TGTGCCATCAGTAGTACAGGAATGAACACTGAAGCTTTCTTT. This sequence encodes CAISSTGMNTEAFF.

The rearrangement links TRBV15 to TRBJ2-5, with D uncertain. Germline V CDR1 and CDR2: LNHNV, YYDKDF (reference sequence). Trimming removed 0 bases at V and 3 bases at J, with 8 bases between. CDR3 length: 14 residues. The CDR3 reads CATSRDRSKETQYF. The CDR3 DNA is TGTGCCACCAGCAGAGATCGGTCGAAAGAGACCCAGTACTTC.